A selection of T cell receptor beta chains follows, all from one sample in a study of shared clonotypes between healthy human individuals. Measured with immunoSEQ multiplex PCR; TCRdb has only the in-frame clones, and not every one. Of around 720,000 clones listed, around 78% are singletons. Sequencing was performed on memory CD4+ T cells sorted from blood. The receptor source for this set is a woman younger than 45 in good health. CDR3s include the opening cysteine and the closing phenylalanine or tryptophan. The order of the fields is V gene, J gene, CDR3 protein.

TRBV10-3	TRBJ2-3	CAAGESGRFTDTQYF
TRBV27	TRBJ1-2	CASSLSFLYRNYGYTF
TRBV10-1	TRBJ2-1	CASSIPGTGINEQFF
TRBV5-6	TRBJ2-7	CASSLGTVVEQYF
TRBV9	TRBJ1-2	CASSVEIGGQGANYGYTF
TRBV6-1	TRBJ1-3	CASSEAGDRFSGNTIYF
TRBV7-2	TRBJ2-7	CASSFGRGDYEQYF
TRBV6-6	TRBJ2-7	CASSQSQGRLYEQYF
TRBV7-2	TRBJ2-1	CASSLDQTTYNEQFF
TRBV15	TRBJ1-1	CATSRDRGPTEAFF
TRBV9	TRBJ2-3	CASSVEESTDTQYF
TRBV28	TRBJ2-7	CASSNTGVNEQYF
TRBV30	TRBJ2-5	CAWSPGAEPEYF
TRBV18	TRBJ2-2	CASSQREARGTGELFF
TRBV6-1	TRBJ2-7	CASSEVPGLPYEQYF
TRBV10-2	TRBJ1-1	CASRGQGANTEAFF
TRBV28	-	CASTPGLAYDEQYF
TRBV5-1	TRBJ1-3	CASSGGTGASGNTIYF
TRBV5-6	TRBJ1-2	CASSPGAGGNYGYTF
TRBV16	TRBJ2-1	CASSPGAYNEQFF
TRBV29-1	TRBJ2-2	CSGQQGTTGELFF
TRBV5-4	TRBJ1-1	CASSFADEVPFF
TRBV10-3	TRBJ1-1	CAISSGTGGAFF
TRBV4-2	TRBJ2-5	CASSQGAWLAGEETQYF
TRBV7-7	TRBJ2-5	CASSPAGETQYF
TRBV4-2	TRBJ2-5	CASSLERGRETQYF
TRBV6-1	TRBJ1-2	CASSERGRTYGYTF
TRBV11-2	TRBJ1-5	CASSLGSEQPQHF
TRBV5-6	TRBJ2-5	CASSLGQGAPGETQYF
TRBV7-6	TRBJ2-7	CASSIRRGADEQYF
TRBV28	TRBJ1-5	CASRGEGGSNQPQHF
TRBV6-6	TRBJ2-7	CASSGDYEQYF
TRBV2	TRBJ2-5	CASRPGGAETQYF
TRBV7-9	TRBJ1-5	CASSQGGVAGKPQHF
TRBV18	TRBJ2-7	CASSPQGSYEQYF
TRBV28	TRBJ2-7	CASSPGGQRSLSYEQYF
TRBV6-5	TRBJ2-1	CASQRTSEYNEQFF
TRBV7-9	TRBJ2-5	CASSLGGAGETQYF
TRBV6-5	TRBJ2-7	CASRDGRHGSYEQYF
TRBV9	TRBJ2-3	CASSPGSPDTQYF
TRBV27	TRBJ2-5	CASSLMETQYF
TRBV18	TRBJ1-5	CASSQGANNQPQHF
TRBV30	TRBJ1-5	CAWSVLREDQPQHF